This T cell receptor (beta chain) stems from a study of radiotherapy plus CTLA-4 blockade in lung cancer. Trimming removed 5 bases at V and 0 bases at J, with 10 bases between. Germline V gene sequence: CDR1 MNHEY, CDR2 SVGAGI. The CDR3 extends over 14 amino acids. TCRdb's table, derived via immunoSEQ multiplex PCR, lists solely in-frame clones and lacks some. The sample holds about 94,000 clones, approximately 78% seen once. Focal radiation plus CTLA-4 blockade with ipilimumab was administered to patients who had chemo-refractory metastatic non-small-cell lung cancer. In this sample, this clone turned up a few times.

The J gene is TRBJ1-1, the V gene TRBV6-5, with D tentatively TRBD1 (5 bases). The sequence was obtained from a human donor with non-small cell lung cancer that progressed on radiotherapy plus ipilimumab. Sequencing used peripheral blood, obtained from a patient treated with radiotherapy plus ipilimumab. The CDR3 sequence: CASSERQLNTEAFF. In DNA form, the CDR3 reads TGTGCCAGCAGTGAACGACAGTTGAACACTGAAGCTTTCTTT.